This TCR beta chain was recorded in a study of T cells in Graves' hyperthyroidism and ophthalmopathy. RNA transcripts provided the source from which TCR beta CDR3 regions were amplified. Researchers ran a first-round RT-PCR on the TCR CDR3 using the HTBI primer set. TCRdb reprocessed the multiplex PCR reads via MiXCR and lists one record per CDR3 protein. The sample has 480,000 or so distinct CDR3 sequences, over 45% seen once. This CDR3 comprises 14 residues. Trimming took 6 bases from V and 8 from J; bases not matched to a gene: 9. Germline V gene data show CDR1 as SEHNR and CDR2 as FQNEAQ (reference sequence).

J is TRBJ1-3 and V is TRBV7-9, with TRBD1 matching 8 bases. The sequencing input was peripheral blood or thyroid tissue (not recorded which). This clonotype originated in an adult woman with Graves' disease, either hyperthyroidism or ophthalmopathy (not recorded which). CDR3 loop: CASSPGTGVDTIYF. CDR3 nucleotides: TGTGCCAGCAGTCCCGGGACAGGAGTTGACACCATATATTTT. Looking up the rest from reference TRBV7-9 and TRBJ1-3 gives the full variable domain: DTGVSQNPRHKITKRGQNVTFRCDPISEHNRLYWYRQTLGQGPEFLTYFQNEAQLEKSRLLSDRFSAERPKGSFSTLEIQRTEQGDSAMYLCASSPGTGVDTIYFGEGSWLTVV.